A selection of T cell receptor beta chains follows, all from one sample in a study of low-dose radiotherapy and immunotherapy resistance in tumors. One entry per CDR3 protein, called by TCRdb with MiXCR from the reads. The sample has approximately 100,000 distinct CDR3 sequences; less than 25% are singletons. Sequencing was performed on PBMCs, taken after low-dose radiotherapy plus immunotherapy. These receptors were taken from a male donor with prostate cancer. The CDR3 runs from the conserved cysteine through the conserved F or W. A D gene is named only where the DNA matches it firmly. Not all rows give a size; the values are once, few, many and, for expanded clones, a class.

TRBJ2-3 | TRBD2 | TRBV6-1 | many | TGTGCCAGCAGTGAAGTGCTAGCGGGGGGGTACTCAGATACGCAGTATTTT | CASSEVLAGGYSDTQYF
TRBJ1-1 | TRBD1 | TRBV14 | many | TGTGCCAGCAGCCCTATACAGGGGAGAGGATTGAACACTGAAGCTTTCTTT | CASSPIQGRGLNTEAFF
TRBJ1-1 | - | TRBV5-1 | few | TGCGCCAGCAGCTTGGGACAGACCTCGGAAGCTTTCTTT | CASSLGQTSEAFF
TRBJ2-7 | TRBD1 | TRBV5-1 | many | TGCGCCAGCAGCTTGGGGCCGACAGGGAGCTCCTACGAGCAGTACTTC | CASSLGPTGSSYEQYF
TRBJ2-3 | TRBD2 | TRBV6-1 | many | TGTGCCAGCAGTGTGATGGGGACTATCGGCACAGATACGCAGTATTTT | CASSVMGTIGTDTQYF
TRBJ2-7 | - | TRBV18 | - | TGTGCCAGCTCACCGGACAGAGAACTCTCCTACGAGCAGTACTTC | CASSPDRELSYEQYF
TRBJ1-5 | - | TRBV6-1 | - | TGTGCCAGCAGTGAAGCGGGGGGAGTGAGAAATCAGCCCCAGCATTTT | CASSEAGGVRNQPQHF
TRBJ2-2 | - | TRBV19 | many | TGTGCCAGTACCCCGAATGGGGGAGGGCTGTTTTTT | CASTPNGGGLFF
TRBJ1-1 | - | TRBV11-2 | - | TGTGCCAGCACCTCCTGGGGCACTGAAGCTTTCTTT | CASTSWGTEAFF
TRBJ2-7 | TRBD2 | TRBV5-1 | many | TGCGCCAGCAGCCCAAGCCCGGGGGGGCCGAAGAAAACCGGAGCCTACGAGCAGTACTTC | CASSPSPGGPKKTGAYEQYF
TRBJ2-2 | TRBD1 | TRBV5-1 | many | TGCGCCAGCAGCTGGGGACAGATTAACACCGGGGAGCTGTTTTTT | CASSWGQINTGELFF
TRBJ2-5 | TRBD1 | TRBV12-3/TRBV12-4 | - | TGTGCCAGCAGTTTTCGGCCGACAGGGAACTCACAAGAGACCCAGTACTTC | CASSFRPTGNSQETQYF
TRBJ1-1 | TRBD1 | TRBV19 | many | TGTGCCAGTAGTACCACACAGGGGAGAAGAACTGAAGCTTTCTTT | CASSTTQGRRTEAFF
TRBJ1-3 | TRBD1 | TRBV2 | many | TGTGCCAGCAGACAGGGGGCGGCTGGCTCTGGAAACACCATATATTTT | CASRQGAAGSGNTIYF
TRBJ2-6 | - | TRBV2 | - | TGTGCCAGACGGGACTCTGGGGCCAACGTCCTGACTTTC | CARRDSGANVLTF
TRBJ2-4 | - | TRBV14 | many | TGTGCCAGCAGCCAATATGCAGGGGCGACAATAAACATTCAGTACTTC | CASSQYAGATINIQYF
TRBJ2-1 | TRBD2 | TRBV30 | many | TGTGCCTGGGGGGGGACTAGCGGGGGACTTGAGCAGTTCTTC | CAWGGTSGGLEQFF
TRBJ2-6 | - | TRBV4-1 | many | TGCGCCAGCAGCCAAGATTTAGGGGCGCACTCTGGGGCCAACGTCCTGACTTTC | CASSQDLGAHSGANVLTF
TRBJ1-1 | - | TRBV7-9 | many | TGTGCCAGCAGCTACGGGGGGAGCTGGGCTTTCTTT | CASSYGGSWAFF